One sample yielded the 29 T cell receptor beta chains listed below, sequenced in a study of blood T cells in healthy people across ages. Combining a sample-barcoded 5' primer with a J-beta primer mix, a second PCR ran for about 7 to 11 cycles. TCRdb passed the 5' RACE reads through MiXCR, listing each CDR3 protein once. The sample includes roughly 800,000 distinct CDR3 sequences, about three fifths seen only once; the top ten take over 20%. Sequencing used blood. These receptors were obtained from a man under 40 in good health.

This clonotype came up a few times. The chain recombines TRBV5-1 with TRBJ2-1; 8 bases line up with TRBD2. The CDR3 totals 16 residues. Germline trimming cut 2 bases from V and 7 bases from J; bases unmatched to any gene: 11. Germline CDR1 SGHRS, CDR2 YFSETQ. Here the CDR3 reads CASSLSGSFGSNEQFF. CDR3 nucleotide sequence: TGCGCCAGCAGCTTAAGCGGGAGCTTTGGGAGTAATGAGCAGTTCTTC.

The chain recombines TRBV27 with TRBJ2-7; D is possibly TRBD1 (5 bases). The CDR3 loop spans 14 amino acids. CDR1 and CDR2 from the germline V gene are MNHEY and SMNVEV (reference sequence). Deletions cut 3 bases from V and 4 bases from J, with 13 bases between. The CDR3 loop is CASSLEGAGYEQYF. For the CDR3, the DNA is TGTGCCAGCAGTTTGGAAGGGGCTGGGTACGAGCAGTACTTC.

J is TRBJ2-1 and V is TRBV25-1; D may be TRBD1 or TRBD2 (5 bases each). The J call may be in error: the DNA end matches TRBJ2-7 better. The CDR3 contains 14 residues. The germline gives CDR1 MGHDK, CDR2 SYGVNS. CDR3 sequence: CASSELRGPNEQYF. As DNA, the CDR3 is TGTGCCAGCAGTGAACTCCGGGGCCCCAATGAGCAGTACTTC.

This clonotype turned up a few times. The V gene is TRBV10-3, the J gene TRBJ2-7; D is unresolved. The length of the CDR3 is 11 residues. Per germline, CDR1 ENHRY and CDR2 SYGVKD. V gave up 4 bases and J gave up 7 bases, with 8 bases separating them. CDR3 DNA: TGTGCCATCAGTGCGTATGGGGAGCAGTACTTC. This sequence encodes CAISAYGEQYF.

This chain connects TRBV28 to TRBJ2-7; maybe TRBD1 (7 bases). V lost 9 bases and J 2 bases, leaving 23 bases between the germline ends. CDR3 size: 16 residues. Per the germline V gene, CDR1 is MDHEN and CDR2 is SYDVKM. The CDR3 is CASQSFRRGTAYEQYF. In nucleotides, the CDR3 is TGTGCCAGTCAAAGTTTCCGGAGGGGGACAGCCTACGAGCAGTACTTC. Based on the CDR3 plus reference TRBV28 and TRBJ2-7, the full variable domain is DVKVTQSSRYLVKRTGEKVFLECVQDMDHENMFWYRQDPGLGLRLIYFSYDVKMKEKGDIPEGYSVSREKKERFSLILESASTNQTSMYLCASQSFRRGTAYEQYFGPGTRLTVT.

At least ten counts were recorded for this clonotype. The chain recombines TRBV29-1 with TRBJ2-5, with 7 bases lining up with TRBD1. After removal of 1 base from V and 4 bases from J, the junction contained 0 bases not matched to a gene. The CDR3 is 12 residues long. Germline CDR1 is SQVTM and CDR2 is ANQGSEA. This CDR3 reads CSVEGQGETQYF. CDR3 in DNA: TGCAGCGTTGAAGGACAGGGAGAGACCCAGTACTTC.

This clonotype came up a few times. The chain has TRBV5-4 and TRBJ2-5, with 7 bases fitting TRBD2. Germline V gene lookup returns CDR1 SGHNT and CDR2 YYREEE (reference sequence). With V trimmed by 1 base and J by 2 bases, 5 bases remained unmatched. The CDR3 is 15 amino acids. The CDR3 sequence: CASSLRLAEQETQYF. The CDR3 DNA follows: TGTGCCAGCAGCTTGCGGCTAGCGGAGCAAGAGACCCAGTACTTC.

The chain has TRBV20-1 and TRBJ1-1, with 8 nucleotides matching TRBD1. J lost 4 bases, V lost 3 bases, and 1 base had no gene match. This CDR3 spans 12 amino acids. Germline V gene lookup returns CDR1 DFQATT and CDR2 SNEGSKA (reference sequence). This chain's CDR3 is CSASDRGTEAFF. Here the CDR3 DNA reads TGCAGTGCTAGTGACAGGGGCACTGAAGCTTTCTTT.

This sequence joins TRBV18 and TRBJ2-7; the D is unclear. The CDR3 length is 16 residues. V was cut by 0 bases and J by 0 bases, with 12 bases left in between. Per germline, CDR1 KGHSH and CDR2 LQKENI. CDR3 DNA sequence: TGTGCCAGCTCACCACCGGTAGGGCTTAACTCCTACGAGCAGTACTTC. Translation gives CASSPPVGLNSYEQYF.

To note about this clonotype: One end of the junction is discordant with germline, which a read error may explain. The CDR3 is CASSLGGRGPDMQYF. The CDR3 DNA reads as TGCGCCAGCAGCTTGGGCGGACGGGGGCCAGATATGCAGTATTTT. The chain couples TRBV5-1 to TRBJ2-3; D assignment may be TRBD1 or TRBD2 (6 bases each). Germline CDR1 reads SGHRS; CDR2 reads YFSETQ. The CDR3 runs 15 residues.

The CDR3 sequence: CASSQDDRGHPYEQYF. The CDR3 bases are TGCGCCAGCAGCCAAGACGACAGGGGCCACCCCTACGAGCAGTACTTC. The chain has TRBV4-1 and TRBJ2-4, with 8 bases identical to TRBD1. The J call is in doubt because the DNA end fits TRBJ2-7 better. The CDR3 is 16 residues long. Germline CDR1 is MGHRA and CDR2 is YSYEKL.

This clonotype was observed once. The rearrangement joins TRBV6-5 to TRBJ1-2; D is unresolved. CDR1 and CDR2 (germline): MNHEY, SVGAGI. Trimming took 2 bases from V and 0 from J, leaving 4 bases between them. CDR3 length equals 13 residues. The CDR3: CASSYASNYGYTF. CDR3 bases: TGTGCCAGCAGTTACGCATCTAACTATGGCTACACCTTC.

About this clonotype: The germline gene is not matched at one end of the junction; a read error may be the cause. The chain recombines TRBV12-3 or TRBV12-4 with TRBJ1-1; no definite D call. The CDR3 runs to 14 residues. DNA of the CDR3: TGTGCCAGCAGAAAAAACTTTAAGAACACTGGAGCTTTCTTT. The encoded protein is CASRKNFKNTGAFF.

This clonotype was counted a few times. The chain has TRBV7-2 and TRBJ2-3; D could derive from TRBD1 or TRBD2 (5 bases each). CDR1 SGHTA and CDR2 FQGNSA come from the germline V gene. This CDR3 region has 13 residues. Trimming cost V 5 bases and J 6 bases, with 12 bases left between them. The CDR3 here is CASSPSWGDTQYF. The CDR3 nucleotides are TGTGCCAGCAGCCCAAGTTGGGGGGATACGCAGTATTTT.

DNA of the CDR3: TGCAGTGCCTCAACCGGGACCCCGACCTACAATGAGCAGTTCTTC. Its translation is CSASTGTPTYNEQFF. The chain uses TRBV20-1 and TRBJ2-1; the D call may be TRBD1 or TRBD2 (5 bases each). The CDR3 contains 15 residues. Germline loops: CDR1 DFQATT, CDR2 SNEGSKA (reference sequence). V lost 6 bases and J 2 bases, leaving 17 bases between the germline ends.

This clonotype has more than one count but fewer than ten. Written as DNA, the CDR3 is TGTGCCAGCAGCTTTGGGCAGGGTACCTACGAGCAGTACTTC. It translates to CASSFGQGTYEQYF. The J gene is TRBJ2-7, the V gene TRBV7-9, with D possibly being TRBD1 (5 bases). V was trimmed by 3 bases and J by 2 bases, leaving 11 bases between them. Germline V lookup: CDR1 SEHNR, CDR2 FQNEAQ (reference sequence). CDR3 length: 14 amino acids.

This clonotype was counted between two and nine times. V usage is TRBV7-2 and J usage is TRBJ2-4, with D perhaps TRBD2 (5 bases). Trimming left V 3 bases short and J 8 bases short, with 11 bases between. This CDR3 is 13 amino acids long. In germline, CDR1 is SGHTA, CDR2 FQGNSA. The CDR3 coding sequence is TGTGCCAGCAGCTTGCCGGGATGGGACATTCAGTACTTC. It is translated as CASSLPGWDIQYF.

The V call is TRBV5-1, the J call TRBJ2-1; 9 bases line up with TRBD2. V shed 4 bases and J 7 bases; nucleotides not matched to a gene: 18. The CDR3 runs to 18 residues. Per the germline V gene, CDR1 is SGHRS and CDR2 is YFSETQ. CDR3 loop: CASSPDVWGAGGPNEQFF. In DNA form, the CDR3 reads TGCGCCAGCAGCCCCGACGTGTGGGGAGCGGGGGGTCCTAATGAGCAGTTCTTC.

The chain employs TRBV9 and TRBJ2-1; D gene unclear. The CDR3 runs to 17 residues. Between the trimmed V and J ends, which lost 3 bases and 7 bases, there was a span of 23 bases. CDR1 and CDR2 (germline): SGDLS, YYNGEE. CDR3 bases: TGTGCCAGCAGCGCCCCCCTTGAGGACCCGCTACTAAATGAGCAGTTCTTC. As protein: CASSAPLEDPLLNEQFF.

The chain recombines TRBV12-3 or TRBV12-4 with TRBJ1-2; D not resolved. CDR3 length: 12 residues. V lost 5 bases to trimming and J lost 5 bases, with 9 bases between them. Here the CDR3 reads CASSPSLYGYTF. CDR3 sequence (DNA): TGTGCCAGCAGTCCGTCCCTATATGGCTACACCTTC.

The chain combines TRBV20-1 with TRBJ2-7; 8 bases agree with TRBD1. The CDR3 consists of 14 residues. The germline CDR1 and CDR2 sequences are DFQATT and SNEGSKA (reference sequence). Unmatched junction bases numbered 11, after V lost 7 bases and J lost 3 bases. Written as DNA, the CDR3 is TGCAGTGTGAACGCCGGGACAGGAGTCTACGAGCAGTACTTC. Amino acids: CSVNAGTGVYEQYF.

The chain employs TRBV7-9 and TRBJ2-3; 7 nucleotides line up with TRBD2. The CDR3 contains 16 residues. Germline V lookup: CDR1 SEHNR, CDR2 FQNEAQ (reference sequence). Trimming took 3 bases from V and 0 from J; bases not matched to a gene: 6. For the CDR3, the DNA is TGTGCCAGCAGCTTGGGGCGGGAGACCAGCACAGATACGCAGTATTTT. This gives the protein CASSLGRETSTDTQYF.

The chain combines TRBV29-1 with TRBJ2-7, with TRBD1 matching over 8 bases. CDR1 is SQVTM, CDR2 ANQGSEA, per germline. The length of the CDR3 is 14 residues. Trimming cost V 8 bases and J 0 bases; bases outside gene matches: 9. The CDR3 coding sequence is TGCAGCATCTGGACAGGGACGACCTCCTACGAGCAGTACTTC. Protein sequence: CSIWTGTTSYEQYF.

V and J are TRBV7-2 and TRBJ2-5; D is perhaps TRBD2 (5 bases). Trimming took 5 bases from V and 11 from J, leaving 21 bases between them. CDR1 SGHTA and CDR2 FQGNSA come from the germline V gene. The CDR3 spans 14 residues. The CDR3 region is CASSPIRTSNEQYF. DNA for the CDR3: TGTGCCAGCAGCCCAATCAGAACTAGTAATGAGCAGTACTTC.

The rearrangement uses TRBV27 and TRBJ2-3, with 8 nucleotides matching TRBD2. Trimming cost V 6 bases and J 2 bases; bases outside gene matches: 4. CDR1 and CDR2 from the germline V gene are MNHEY and SMNVEV (reference sequence). The CDR3 contains 14 residues. The CDR3 loop reads CASRAGGFTDTQYF. As DNA, the CDR3 is TGTGCCAGCAGGGCGGGAGGCTTCACAGATACGCAGTATTTT.

This clonotype was seen only once. V and J are TRBV6-2 or TRBV6-3 and TRBJ2-3; 10 bases are a match to TRBD1. Germline V gene lookup returns CDR1 MNHEY and CDR2 SVGEGT. V lost 4 bases and J lost 5; bases outside the gene matches: 9. The CDR3 is 16 residues long. The CDR3 here is CASSFLGTGVRDTQYF. The CDR3 coding sequence is TGTGCCAGCAGTTTCCTTGGGACAGGGGTGAGAGATACGCAGTATTTT.

In this sample, this clonotype turned up many times. This rearrangement joins TRBV29-1 to TRBJ2-1; weak D call: TRBD2 (5 bases). The V gene lost 7 bases and the J gene lost 4 bases, with 8 bases spanning the gap. CDR3 length: 11 residues. CDR1 and CDR2 from the germline V gene are SQVTM and ANQGSEA. CDR3 amino acids: CSGGSYNEQFF. The CDR3 DNA sequence: TGCAGCGGCGGGTCGTACAATGAGCAGTTCTTC.

This clonotype showed up just once. The V gene is TRBV28, the J gene TRBJ2-7; weak D call: TRBD1 (5 bases). The CDR3 covers 13 residues. Per germline, CDR1 MDHEN and CDR2 SYDVKM. The V end lost 7 bases, the J end lost 3 bases, and 13 bases lay between the germline ends. The CDR3 DNA follows: TGTGCCAGCAACCTAAGGGGTAGCTACGAGCAGTACTTC. This codes for CASNLRGSYEQYF.

CDR3 sequence reads: CASSPTIVEGRYNEQFF. Here the CDR3 DNA reads TGTGCCAGCAGCCCGACCATCGTAGAGGGCCGCTACAATGAGCAGTTCTTC. V gene TRBV7-6 combines with J gene TRBJ2-1, with D perhaps TRBD2 (5 bases). The CDR3 consists of 17 residues. With 5 bases removed from V and 3 bases from J, the gap between germline ends came to 20 bases. Germline values: CDR1 SGHVS, CDR2 FNYEAQ.